This entry concerns a single T cell receptor (beta chain). The CDR3 has 20 amino acids. CDR1 and CDR2 from the germline V gene are LGHDT and YNNKEL (reference sequence). V lost 3 bases and J lost 0; bases outside the gene matches: 11. Here immunoSEQ multiplex PCR was the method, and the copy in TCRdb shows in-frame clones only, minus some. The sample has 130,000 to 150,000 clones, approximately 85% seen once. This entry comes from a study of blood T cell repertoires in COVID-19. The Seattle site enrolled patients during active infection and followed them longitudinally. The sequenced sample was peripheral blood. This clonotype was sampled from a woman aged 55-69 years with COVID-19, enrolled during active disease. V is TRBV3-1 (or the pseudogene TRBV3-2) and J is TRBJ2-5; TRBD2 agrees at 15 bases. For the CDR3, the DNA is TGTGCCAGCAGCCACCGGCGGACTAGCGGGGGGGCCAGCCACCAAGAGACCCAGTACTTC. This codes for CASSHRRTSGGASHQETQYF.